A selection of T cell receptor beta chains follows, all from one sample in a study of OX40 agonist ivuxolimab in advanced cancers. The method was immunoSEQ multiplex PCR; TCRdb's version includes in-frame clones alone and lacks a portion of them. The top ten hold about 12% of the sample, which has 45,000 to 50,000 clones, roughly 90% seen once. Material: CD4+ or CD8+ T cells sorted from blood, obtained in a trial of the OX40 agonist ivuxolimab. The receptors originated from an adult with an advanced solid tumor such as melanoma, head and neck, liver or kidney cancer. CDR3s leave out the opening cysteine and the closing phenylalanine or tryptophan.

v_call,cdr3_aa
TRBV7-6,ASSSDLGDEQY
TRBV19,ASTDRGLDEKLF
TRBV6-1,ASSEGRRPNEQF
TRBV7-2,ASTHGTGKLNEQF
TRBV19,ATYPRATGDFANTGELF
TRBV29-1,SVERGYTEAF
TRBV5-8,ASRLAYEQY
TRBV4-3,ASSQRDRGYNSPLH
TRBV30,AWSDGGRANEKLF
TRBV27,ASSLSGDSLS
TRBV5-6,ASSLGGDTYEQY
TRBV16,ASSQGGGGRH
TRBV15,ATSREWNQPQH
TRBV11-3,ASSLVRRGGYT
TRBV7-9,ASSLVGGSHEQY
TRBV6-4,ASITETYGYT
TRBV11-3,ASSRLGSREKNYGYT
TRBV7-9,ASRGLGAPLNTGELF
TRBV4-1,ASSQESARAFGDEQF
TRBV7-7,ASSSWTGSHEQY
TRBV9,ASSVGGGELF
TRBV29-1,SVEWGPDTEAF
TRBV9,ASSAPSGTAIYEQY
TRBV14,ASSQGARGYEQY
TRBV25-1,ASTRGNEQF
TRBV7-9,ASSWDREGYEKLF
TRBV5-1,ASSIRDRGPPGDEQY
TRBV11-2,ASSLRQTYEQY
TRBV10-3,AITPSGAFNYGYT